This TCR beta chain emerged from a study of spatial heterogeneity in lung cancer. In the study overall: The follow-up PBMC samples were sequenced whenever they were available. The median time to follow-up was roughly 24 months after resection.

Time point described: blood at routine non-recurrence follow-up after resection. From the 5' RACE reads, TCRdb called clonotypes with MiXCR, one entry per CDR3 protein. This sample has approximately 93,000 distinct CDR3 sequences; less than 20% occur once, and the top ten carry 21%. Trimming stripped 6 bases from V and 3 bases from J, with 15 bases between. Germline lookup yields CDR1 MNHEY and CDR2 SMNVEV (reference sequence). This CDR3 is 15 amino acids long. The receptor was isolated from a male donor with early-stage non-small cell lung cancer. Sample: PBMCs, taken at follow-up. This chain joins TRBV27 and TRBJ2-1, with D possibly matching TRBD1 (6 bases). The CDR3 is CASSERDKYYNEQFF. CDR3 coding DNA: TGTGCCAGCAGCGAACGGGACAAATACTACAATGAGCAGTTCTTC.